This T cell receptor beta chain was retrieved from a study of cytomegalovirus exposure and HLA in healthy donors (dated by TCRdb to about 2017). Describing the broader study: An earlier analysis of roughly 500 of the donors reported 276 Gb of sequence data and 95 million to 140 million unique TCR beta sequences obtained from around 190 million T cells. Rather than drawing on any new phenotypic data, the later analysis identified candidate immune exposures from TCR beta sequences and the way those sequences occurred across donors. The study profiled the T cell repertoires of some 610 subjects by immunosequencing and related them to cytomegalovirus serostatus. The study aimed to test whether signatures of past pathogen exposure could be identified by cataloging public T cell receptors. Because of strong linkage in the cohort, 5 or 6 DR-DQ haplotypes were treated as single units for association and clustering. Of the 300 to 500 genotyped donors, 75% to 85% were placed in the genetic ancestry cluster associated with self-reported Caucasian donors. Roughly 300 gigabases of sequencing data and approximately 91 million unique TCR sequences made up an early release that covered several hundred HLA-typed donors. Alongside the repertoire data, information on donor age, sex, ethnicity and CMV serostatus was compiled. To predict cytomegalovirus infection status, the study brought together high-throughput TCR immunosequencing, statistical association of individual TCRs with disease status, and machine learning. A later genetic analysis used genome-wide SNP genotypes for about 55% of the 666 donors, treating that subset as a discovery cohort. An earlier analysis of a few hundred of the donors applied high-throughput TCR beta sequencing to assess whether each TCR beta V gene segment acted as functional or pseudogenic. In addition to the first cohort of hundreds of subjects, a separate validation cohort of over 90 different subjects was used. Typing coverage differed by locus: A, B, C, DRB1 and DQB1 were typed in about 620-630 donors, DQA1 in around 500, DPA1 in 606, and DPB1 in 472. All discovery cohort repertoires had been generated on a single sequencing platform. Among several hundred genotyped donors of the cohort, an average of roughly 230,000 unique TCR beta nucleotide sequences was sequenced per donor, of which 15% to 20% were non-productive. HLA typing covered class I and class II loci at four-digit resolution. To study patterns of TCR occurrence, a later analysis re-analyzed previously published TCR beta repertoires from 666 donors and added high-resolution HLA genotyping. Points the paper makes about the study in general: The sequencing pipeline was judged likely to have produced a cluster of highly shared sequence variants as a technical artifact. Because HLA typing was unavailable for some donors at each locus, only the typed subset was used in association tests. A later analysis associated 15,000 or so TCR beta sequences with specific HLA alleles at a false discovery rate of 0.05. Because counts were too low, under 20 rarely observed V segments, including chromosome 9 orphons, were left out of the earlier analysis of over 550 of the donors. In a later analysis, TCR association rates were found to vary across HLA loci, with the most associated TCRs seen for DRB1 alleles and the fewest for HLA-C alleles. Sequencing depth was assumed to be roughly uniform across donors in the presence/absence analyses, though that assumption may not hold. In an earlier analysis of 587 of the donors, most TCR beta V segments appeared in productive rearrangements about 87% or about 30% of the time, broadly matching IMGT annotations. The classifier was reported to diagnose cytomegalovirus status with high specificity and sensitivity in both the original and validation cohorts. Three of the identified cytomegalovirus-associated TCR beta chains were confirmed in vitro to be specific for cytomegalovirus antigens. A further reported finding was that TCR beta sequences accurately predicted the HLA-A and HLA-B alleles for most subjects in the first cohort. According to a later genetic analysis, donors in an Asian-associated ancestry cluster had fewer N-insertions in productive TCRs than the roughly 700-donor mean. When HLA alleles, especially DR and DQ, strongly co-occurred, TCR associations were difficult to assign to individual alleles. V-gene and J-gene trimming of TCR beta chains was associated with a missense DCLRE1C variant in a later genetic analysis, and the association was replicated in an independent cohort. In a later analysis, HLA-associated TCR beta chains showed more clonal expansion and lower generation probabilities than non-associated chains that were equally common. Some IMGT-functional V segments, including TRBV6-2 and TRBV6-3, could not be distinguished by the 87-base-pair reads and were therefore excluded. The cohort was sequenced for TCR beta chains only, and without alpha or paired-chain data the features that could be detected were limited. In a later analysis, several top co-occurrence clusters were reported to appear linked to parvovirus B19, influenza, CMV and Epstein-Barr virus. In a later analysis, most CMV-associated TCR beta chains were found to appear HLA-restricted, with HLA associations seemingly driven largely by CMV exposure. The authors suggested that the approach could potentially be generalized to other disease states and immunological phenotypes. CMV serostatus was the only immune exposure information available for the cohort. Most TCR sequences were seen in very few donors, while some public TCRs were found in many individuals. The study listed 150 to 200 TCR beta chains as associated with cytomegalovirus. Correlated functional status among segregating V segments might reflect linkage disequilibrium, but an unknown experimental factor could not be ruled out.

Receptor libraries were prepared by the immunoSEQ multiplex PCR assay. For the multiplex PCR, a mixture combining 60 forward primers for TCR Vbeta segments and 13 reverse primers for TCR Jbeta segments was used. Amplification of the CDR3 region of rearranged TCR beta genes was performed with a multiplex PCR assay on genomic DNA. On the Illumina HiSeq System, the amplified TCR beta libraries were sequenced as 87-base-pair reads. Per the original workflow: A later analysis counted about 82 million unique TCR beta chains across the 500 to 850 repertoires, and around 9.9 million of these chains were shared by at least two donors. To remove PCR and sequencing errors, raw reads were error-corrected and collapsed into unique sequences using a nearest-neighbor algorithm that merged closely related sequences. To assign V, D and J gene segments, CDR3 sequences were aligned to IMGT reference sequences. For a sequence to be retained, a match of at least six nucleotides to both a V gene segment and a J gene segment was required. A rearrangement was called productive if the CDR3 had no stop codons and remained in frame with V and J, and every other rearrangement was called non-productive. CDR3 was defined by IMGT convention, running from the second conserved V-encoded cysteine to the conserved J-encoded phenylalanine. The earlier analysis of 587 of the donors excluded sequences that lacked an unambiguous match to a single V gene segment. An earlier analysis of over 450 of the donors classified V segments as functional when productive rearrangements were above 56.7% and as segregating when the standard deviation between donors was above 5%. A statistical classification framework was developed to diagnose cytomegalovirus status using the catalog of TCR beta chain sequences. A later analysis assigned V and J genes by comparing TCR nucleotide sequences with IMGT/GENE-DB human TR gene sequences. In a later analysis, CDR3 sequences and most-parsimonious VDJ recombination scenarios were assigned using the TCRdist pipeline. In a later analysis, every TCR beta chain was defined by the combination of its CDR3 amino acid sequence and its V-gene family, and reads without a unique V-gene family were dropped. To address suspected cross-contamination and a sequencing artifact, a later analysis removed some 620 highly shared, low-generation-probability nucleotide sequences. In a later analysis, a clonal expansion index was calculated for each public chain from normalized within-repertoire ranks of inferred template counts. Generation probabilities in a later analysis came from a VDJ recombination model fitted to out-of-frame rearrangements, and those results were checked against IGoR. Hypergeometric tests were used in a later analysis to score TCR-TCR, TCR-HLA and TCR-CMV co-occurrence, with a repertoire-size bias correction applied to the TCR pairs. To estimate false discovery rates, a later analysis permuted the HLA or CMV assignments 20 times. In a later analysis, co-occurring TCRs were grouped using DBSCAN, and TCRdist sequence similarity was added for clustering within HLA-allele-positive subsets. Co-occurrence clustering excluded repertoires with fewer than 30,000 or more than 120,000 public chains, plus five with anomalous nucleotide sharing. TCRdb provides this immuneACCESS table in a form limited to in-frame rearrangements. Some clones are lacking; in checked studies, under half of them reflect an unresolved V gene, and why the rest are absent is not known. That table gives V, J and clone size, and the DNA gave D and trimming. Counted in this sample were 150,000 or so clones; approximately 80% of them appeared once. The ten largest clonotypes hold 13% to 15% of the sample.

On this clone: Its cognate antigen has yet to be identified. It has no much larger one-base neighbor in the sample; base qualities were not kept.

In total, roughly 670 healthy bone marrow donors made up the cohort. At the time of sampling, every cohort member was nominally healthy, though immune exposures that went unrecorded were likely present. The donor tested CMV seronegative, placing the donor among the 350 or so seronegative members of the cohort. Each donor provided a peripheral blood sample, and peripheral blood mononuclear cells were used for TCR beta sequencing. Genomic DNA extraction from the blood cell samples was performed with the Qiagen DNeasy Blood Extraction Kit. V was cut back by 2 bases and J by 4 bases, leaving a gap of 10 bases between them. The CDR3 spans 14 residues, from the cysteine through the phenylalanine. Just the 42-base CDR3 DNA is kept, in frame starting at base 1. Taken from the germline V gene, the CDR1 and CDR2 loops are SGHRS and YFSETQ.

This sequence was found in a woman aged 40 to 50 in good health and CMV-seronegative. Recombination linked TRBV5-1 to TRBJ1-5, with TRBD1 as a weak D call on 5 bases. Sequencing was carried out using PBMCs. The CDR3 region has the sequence CASSLWGRNQPQHF. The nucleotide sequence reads TGCGCCAGCAGCTTATGGGGCCGGAATCAGCCCCAGCATTTT. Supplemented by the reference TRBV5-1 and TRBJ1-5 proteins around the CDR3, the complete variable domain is KAGVTQTPRYLIKTRGQQVTLSCSPISGHRSVSWYQQTPGQGLQFLFEYFSETQRNKGNFPGRFSGRQFSNSRSEMNVSTLELGDSALYLCASSLWGRNQPQHFGDGTRLSIL.